Listed below are T cell receptor beta chains from one sample, sequenced in a study of PD-1 blockade in classical Hodgkin lymphoma. Sequencing used immunoSEQ multiplex PCR; TCRdb keeps in-frame clones, though not all of them. The repertoire consists of 90,000 to 130,000 clones, with 70% to 90% occurring once and the leading ten covering 20%. The material sequenced was peripheral blood mononuclear cells (PBMCs), taken before the second cycle of nivolumab. The receptors derive from a human donor with classical Hodgkin lymphoma. Both conserved end residues are part of each CDR3. Fields, in order: J gene, V gene, D gene, CDR3 protein. The D gene is left open where the match is weak.

>TRBJ2-2|TRBV9|.
CASSVSGHNTGELFF
>TRBJ2-7|TRBV7-9|.
CASSSLVGPRYEQYF
>TRBJ1-1|TRBV5-4|TRBD1
CASSLAGTGSTEAFF
>TRBJ1-2|TRBV7-9|.
CASSPWDDGYTF
>TRBJ2-2|TRBV27|.
CASSLLRGELFF
>TRBJ2-2|TRBV5-1|.
CASSSGAGEGELFF
>TRBJ1-4|TRBV9|.
CASSADYTNEKLFF
>TRBJ2-1|TRBV28|.
CASSLEFPYNEQFF
>TRBJ2-7|TRBV11-2|TRBD1
CASSLGGQEYEQYF
>TRBJ2-2|TRBV21-1|.
CASSKAKQGRGAGELFF
>TRBJ2-6|TRBV28|.
CASSFMARPLSGANVLTF
>TRBJ2-3|TRBV5-1|.
CASSSVGDTQYF
>TRBJ1-1|TRBV7-9|.
CAGGRGYGEAFF
>TRBJ1-3|TRBV6-6|.
CASGTQGRGNTIYF
>TRBJ1-5|TRBV7-5|.
CVRTVGQSNQPQHF
>TRBJ1-6|TRBV25-1|TRBD1
CASRTPGQGNSPLHF
>TRBJ2-7|TRBV5-1|.
CASSLAGDGYEQYF
>.|TRBV28|.
CASSFAESSYEQYF
>TRBJ2-1|TRBV9|TRBD2
CASSVGGSGRYNEQFF
>TRBJ2-5|TRBV11-2|.
CASSLGRAPETQYF
>TRBJ1-5|TRBV19|.
CASTETAYSNQPQHF
>TRBJ1-5|TRBV6-5|.
CASSYSQVGGNQPQHF
>TRBJ2-5|TRBV15|.
CATSRDTRGYQETQYF
>TRBJ1-2|TRBV27|.
CASSRGLPINYGYTF
>TRBJ1-5|TRBV19|TRBD1
CASSAGQYGQPQHF
>TRBJ1-1|TRBV21-1|.
CASSKKKWDTEAFF
>TRBJ2-3|TRBV28|.
CASYTNGHTDTQYF
>TRBJ2-7|TRBV7-9|TRBD2
CASSFGPYRLATSYEQYF
>TRBJ2-1|TRBV11-2|.
CASSSDFEQFF
>TRBJ1-5|TRBV4-1|.
CASSQDLPGTFYSNQPQHF
>TRBJ2-5|TRBV28|TRBD1
CASSLSGTGGEKTQYF
>TRBJ2-4|TRBV29-1|TRBD1
CSVEISQGNIQYF
>TRBJ2-7|TRBV11-2|TRBD1
CASSLGPPGQGFYEQYF
>TRBJ1-1|TRBV5-4|TRBD1
CASSPSGTGNTEAFF
>TRBJ2-3|TRBV5-1|TRBD2
CASKWTRGGISTDTQYF
>TRBJ1-5|TRBV18|TRBD1
CASSSEQGARNQPQHF
>TRBJ2-5|TRBV14|.
CASSQANVRETQYF
>TRBJ2-4|TRBV6-1|TRBD2
CASSSPSGMKNIQYF
>TRBJ1-4|TRBV2|.
CASSVRERNEKLFF
>TRBJ2-1|TRBV6-6|.
CASARGESEQFF
>TRBJ2-1|TRBV10-1|TRBD2
CASSSRAGGRLSYNEQFF
>TRBJ2-2|TRBV5-1|TRBD2
CASSPGLAGGIATGELFF
>TRBJ2-7|TRBV27|TRBD1
CASSLEGQSSYEQYF
>TRBJ1-1|TRBV5-4|.
CASSFPTSNTEAFF